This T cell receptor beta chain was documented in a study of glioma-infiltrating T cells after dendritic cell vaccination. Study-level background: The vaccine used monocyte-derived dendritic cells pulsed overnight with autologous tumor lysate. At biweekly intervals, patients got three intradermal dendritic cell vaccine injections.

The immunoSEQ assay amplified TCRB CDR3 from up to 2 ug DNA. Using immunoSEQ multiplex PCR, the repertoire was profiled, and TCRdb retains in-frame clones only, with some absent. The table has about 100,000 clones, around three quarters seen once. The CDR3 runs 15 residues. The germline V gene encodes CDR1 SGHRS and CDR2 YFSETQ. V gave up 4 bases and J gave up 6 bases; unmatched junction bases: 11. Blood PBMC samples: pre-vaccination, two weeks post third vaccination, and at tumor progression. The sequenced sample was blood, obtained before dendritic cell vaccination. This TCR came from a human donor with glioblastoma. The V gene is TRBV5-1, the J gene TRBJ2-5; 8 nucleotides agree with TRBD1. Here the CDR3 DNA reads TGCGCCAGCAGCGGGGGACAGGTAGCGGAGAAGACCCAGTACTTC. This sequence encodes CASSGGQVAEKTQYF.